This TCR beta chain was retrieved from a study of OX40 agonist ivuxolimab in advanced cancers. Notes on the study in general: Clonal expansion from baseline to week 6 occurred in both CD4+ and CD8+ T cells. The study found that CD8+ T cells averaged more expanded clones than CD4+. Antigen specificity remained undetermined for the expanded peripheral T cells.

In the case of this clone: What it binds is not known.

Clones were sequenced by immunoSEQ multiplex PCR, and TCRdb holds only the in-frame ones, with some missing. The data show approximately 76,000 clones, with about 88% seen just once and around 13% held by the top ten. The source of this sequence is an adult with an advanced solid tumor such as melanoma, head and neck, liver or kidney cancer. The starting material was CD4+ or CD8+ T cells sorted from blood, obtained in a trial of the OX40 agonist ivuxolimab.

In DNA form, the CDR3 reads TGTGCCAGCAGTGAAGAAGTCACCTACGAGCAGTACTTC. Residues: CASSEEVTYEQYF. This chain links TRBV6-1 with TRBJ2-7; no clear D. V was shortened by 1 base and J by 2 bases, with 6 bases between the two germline ends. Germline CDR1 reads MNHNS; CDR2 reads SASEGT. CDR3 length equals 13 residues.